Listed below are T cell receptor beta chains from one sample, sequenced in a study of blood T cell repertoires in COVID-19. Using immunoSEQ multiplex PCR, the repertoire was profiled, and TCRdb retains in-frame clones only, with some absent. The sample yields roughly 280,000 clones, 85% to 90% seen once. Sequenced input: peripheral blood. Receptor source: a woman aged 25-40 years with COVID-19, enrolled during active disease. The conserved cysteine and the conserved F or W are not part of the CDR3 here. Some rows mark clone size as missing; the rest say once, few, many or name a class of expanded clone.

ASSDEGAMNTEAF TRBJ1-1 . TRBV10-1
AWGREGNTIY TRBJ1-3 . TRBV30
ATSRDPSYEQY TRBJ2-7 . TRBV15
ASSVAVTGELF TRBJ2-2 . TRBV9
ASSPGTSVLYEQF TRBJ2-1 . TRBV18
ASSYSSGLNSPLH TRBJ1-6 once TRBV6-5
ASSHGVRAGGYNEQF TRBJ2-1 once TRBV3-1/TRBV3-2
ASSYGDSITEGAF TRBJ1-1 . TRBV6-5
ASSLRGSGTEAF TRBJ1-1 once TRBV5-1
ASSRRQGGDSPLH TRBJ1-6 . TRBV11-1
AISGGGEFSTDTQY TRBJ2-3 . TRBV10-3
ASSQPGSDTDTQY TRBJ2-3 . TRBV4-2
ASSFYATNEKLF TRBJ1-4 once TRBV28
ASSLTGVGNQPQH TRBJ1-5 . TRBV6-2/TRBV6-3
ASSQPLAGTGANVLT TRBJ2-6 . TRBV3-1/TRBV3-2
AWSSHSHSGELF TRBJ2-2 . TRBV30
ASSLSGLALTDTQY TRBJ2-3 . TRBV6-6
ASSPETGVGGYT TRBJ1-2 . TRBV18
ASRSGGETQY TRBJ2-5 . TRBV2
ASSLGAAQETQY TRBJ2-5 . TRBV7-9
ASSLRAGAMNTEAF TRBJ1-1 . TRBV13
ASSQDQYQPQH TRBJ1-5 . TRBV4-1
ASSDPGDYEQY TRBJ2-7 . TRBV10-1
ASSIVGQAGPGELF TRBJ2-2 . TRBV19
ASSRGGTAASISGANVLT TRBJ2-6 few TRBV5-4
ASSLGDRNSPLH TRBJ1-6 . TRBV11-2
ASSLHPGSMNTEAF TRBJ1-1 . TRBV5-1
SASTGVLANQPQH TRBJ1-5 . TRBV20-1
ASSLSSGANVLT TRBJ2-6 once TRBV19
ASSLGTTGSEAF TRBJ1-1 . TRBV3-1/TRBV3-2
ASSEVVEDEQF TRBJ2-1 once TRBV6-1
ASSTGAAEAF TRBJ1-1 . TRBV6-5
ASSYRGLTLQPQH TRBJ1-5 few TRBV6-2/TRBV6-3